This TCR beta chain was recorded in a study of chemoradiotherapy in HPV16-positive cancers. Study-wide points: Non-HPV-specific T cells did not expand in tumors during treatment, whereas candidate HPV-specific clones and E7-related motifs did. HPV-specific T cells were functionally defined from only a couple of HPV16-positive patients.

Details on this clone: The antigen is undetermined.

Only in-frame clones appear in the TCRdb table, and some are missing; sequencing was by immunoSEQ multiplex PCR. The sample carries under 3,000 clones, approximately 81% recorded once. Material: tumor tissue, obtained from a patient who underwent chemoradiotherapy. The clonotype comes from a human donor with HPV-associated anogenital cancer.

CDR3 nucleotides: TGTGCCAGCAGCTTAGCGGTTTCCGTAGCCAAAAACATTCAGTACTTC. As protein: CASSLAVSVAKNIQYF. The genes are TRBV7-2 and TRBJ2-4; D is ambiguous. CDR3 length: 16 residues. Looked up from germline, CDR1 is SGHTA and CDR2 is FQGNSA. The V gene lost 0 bases and the J gene lost 0 bases, with 9 bases spanning the gap. Supplemented by reference TRBV7-2 and TRBJ2-4, the full variable domain reads GAGVSQSPSNKVTEKGKDVELRCDPISGHTALYWYRQSLGQGLEFLIYFQGNSAPDKSGLPSDRFSAERTGGSVSTLTIQRTQQEDSAVYLCASSLAVSVAKNIQYFGAGTRLSVL.